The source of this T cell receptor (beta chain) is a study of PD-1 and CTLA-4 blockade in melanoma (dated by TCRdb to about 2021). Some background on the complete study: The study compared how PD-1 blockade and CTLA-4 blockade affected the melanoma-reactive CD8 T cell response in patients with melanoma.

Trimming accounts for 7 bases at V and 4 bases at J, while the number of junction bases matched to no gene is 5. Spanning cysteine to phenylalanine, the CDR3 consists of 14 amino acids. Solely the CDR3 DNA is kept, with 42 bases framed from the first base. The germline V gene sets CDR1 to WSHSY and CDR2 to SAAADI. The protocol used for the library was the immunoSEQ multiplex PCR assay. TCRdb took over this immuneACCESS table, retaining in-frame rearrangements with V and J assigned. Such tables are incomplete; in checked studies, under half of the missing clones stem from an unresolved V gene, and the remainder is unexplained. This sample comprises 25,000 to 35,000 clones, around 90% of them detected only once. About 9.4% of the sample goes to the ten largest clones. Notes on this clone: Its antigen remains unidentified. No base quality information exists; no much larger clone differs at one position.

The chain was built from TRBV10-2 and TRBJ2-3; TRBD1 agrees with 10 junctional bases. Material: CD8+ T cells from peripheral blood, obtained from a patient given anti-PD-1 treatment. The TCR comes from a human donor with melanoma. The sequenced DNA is TGCGCCAGCAACGACAGGGGGCCCGCAGATACGCAGTATTTT. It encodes CASNDRGPADTQYF.